This passage covers 18 T cell receptor beta chains from one sample sequenced in a study of blood T cell repertoires in COVID-19 (dated by TCRdb to 2018 to 2021). The library came from the immunoSEQ multiplex PCR assay. TCRdb carries this immuneACCESS record with in-frame sequences only. Its versions omit some clonotypes, under half of them owing to an unresolved V gene in the studies checked, with the rest unexplained. Recorded for this sample are about 140,000 clones; 60% to 85% of them occurred a single time. The ten largest clonotypes hold approximately 4.5% of the sample. Specimen: peripheral blood. The source of these receptors is a woman older than 75 with active or convalescent COVID-19.

This clone was observed a few times. The rearrangement joins TRBV7-9 to TRBJ2-6, with 8 bases that match TRBD1. The CDR3 extends over 16 amino acids. Trimming at V came to 7 bases and at J to 2 bases, leaving 7 bases not matched to a gene. Germline-derived CDR1 and CDR2 are SEHNR and FQNEAQ (reference sequence). As DNA, the CDR3 is TGTGCCAGCACCGGACAGGGAGGACCTGGGGCCAACGTCCTGACTTTC. This encodes CASTGQGGPGANVLTF.

In this sample, this clone turned up a few times. The chain carries TRBV7-2 and TRBJ1-1, with 9 bases identical to TRBD1. Germline lookup yields CDR1 SGHTA and CDR2 FQGNSA. This CDR3 region has 13 residues. Trimming at V came to 4 bases and at J to 7 bases, leaving 4 bases not matched to a gene. The CDR3 spells CASSWTGDGEAFF. CDR3 nucleotide sequence: TGTGCCAGCAGCTGGACAGGGGATGGTGAAGCTTTCTTT.

The V gene is TRBV3-1 (or the pseudogene TRBV3-2), the J gene TRBJ1-2, with 7 nucleotides matching TRBD1. Germline V gene lookup returns CDR1 LGHDT and CDR2 YNNKEL (reference sequence). CDR3 length: 18 amino acids. J lost 2 bases, V lost 3 bases, and 15 bases had no gene match. The CDR3 nucleotides are TGTGCCAGCAGCCACACTCGAACAGCAAAACAGGGGAACTATGGCTACACCTTC. This encodes CASSHTRTAKQGNYGYTF.

This clone was seen a single time. This chain uses TRBV2 with TRBJ1-1; D might be TRBD1 (6 bases). In germline, CDR1 is SNHLY, CDR2 FYNNEI. CDR3 size: 15 residues. Deletions cut 6 bases from V and 8 bases from J, with 22 bases between. CDR3 coding DNA: TGTGCCAGCAGGGGCGCCGGGACACGTAGCAAAGAAGCTTTCTTT. Amino acids: CASRGAGTRSKEAFF.

The V gene is TRBV4-2, the J gene TRBJ2-7, with unresolved D. The CDR3 has 14 amino acids. The V end lost 0 bases, the J end lost 2 bases, and 8 bases lay between the germline ends. CDR1 LGHNA and CDR2 YNFKEQ come from the germline V gene. The CDR3 loop is CASSQEQVAYEQYF. The CDR3 DNA reads as TGTGCCAGCAGCCAAGAGCAGGTGGCCTACGAGCAGTACTTC.

This rearrangement joins TRBV9 to TRBJ1-1, with D possibly matching TRBD1 (5 bases). The CDR3 has 15 amino acids. V lost 5 bases to trimming and J lost 2 bases, with 16 bases between them. Germline CDR1 is SGDLS and CDR2 is YYNGEE. This CDR3 is CASSVRGGANTEAFF. The CDR3 region has the DNA TGTGCCAGCAGTGTCCGGGGCGGGGCAAACACTGAAGCTTTCTTT. Supplemented by reference TRBV9 and TRBJ1-1, the full variable domain reads DSGVTQTPKHLITATGQRVTLRCSPRSGDLSVYWYQQSLDQGLQFLIQYYNGEERAKGNILERFSAQQFPDLHSELNLSSLELGDSALYFCASSVRGGANTEAFFGQGTRLTVV.

This clone has only a few counts. The chain employs TRBV7-9 and TRBJ1-1; 8 bases fit TRBD1. The CDR3 covers 14 residues. Germline CDR1 and CDR2: SEHNR and FQNEAQ (reference sequence). The trim removed 0 bases at V and 9 bases at J, leaving 6 bases unmatched. The CDR3: CASSLARQGAQAFF. The CDR3 DNA follows: TGTGCCAGCAGCTTAGCGCGTCAGGGGGCGCAAGCTTTCTTT. Complete variable domain (other parts from reference TRBV7-9 and TRBJ1-1): DTGVSQNPRHKITKRGQNVTFRCDPISEHNRLYWYRQTLGQGPEFLTYFQNEAQLEKSRLLSDRFSAERPKGSFSTLEIQRTEQGDSAMYLCASSLARQGAQAFFGQGTRLTVV.

As concerns this clone: Other DNA sequences within the sample encode an identical CDR3. The chain has TRBV28 and TRBJ1-2; D not resolved. Trimming pared 5 bases from V and 0 bases from J, leaving 4 bases between. The CDR3 contains 12 residues. The germline gives CDR1 MDHEN, CDR2 SYDVKM. CDR3 DNA sequence: TGTGCCAGCAGTCCATCTAACTATGGCTACACCTTC. As protein: CASSPSNYGYTF.

The chain uses TRBV6-4 and TRBJ2-7; D gene ambiguous. V was cut by 2 bases and J by 3 bases, with 8 bases left in between. CDR1 is MRHNA and CDR2 is SNTAGT in the germline V gene. CDR3 length equals 13 residues. The DNA of the CDR3 is TGTGCCAGCAGTGACCGGCGGAACTACGAGCAGTACTTC. It specifies CASSDRRNYEQYF.

The chain is built from TRBV13 and TRBJ1-1; D is undetermined. This CDR3 is 16 amino acids long. CDR1 PRHDT and CDR2 FYEKMQ come from the germline V gene (reference sequence). V was pared by 6 bases and J by 7 bases, with 24 bases between. The CDR3 DNA sequence: TGTGCCAGCAGTCCTATCGGGGTCATCAAAGGAGTTGAAGCTTTCTTT. Translated: CASSPIGVIKGVEAFF.

The chain carries TRBV6-5 and TRBJ1-2, with D unresolved. CDR1 is MNHEY, CDR2 SVGAGI, per germline. The CDR3 has 16 amino acids. V shed 0 bases and J shed 0 bases, with 11 bases lying between them. This CDR3 reads CASSYSTVLPNYGYTF. CDR3 bases: TGTGCCAGCAGTTACTCCACGGTCCTCCCTAACTATGGCTACACCTTC.

The V gene is TRBV27, the J gene TRBJ2-1, with 9 bases identical to TRBD2. V shed 5 bases, J shed 6 bases, and the junction held 11 bases outside the gene matches. The CDR3 length is 16 residues. The germline gives CDR1 MNHEY, CDR2 SMNVEV (reference sequence). The DNA for the CDR3 is TGTGCCAGCAGTAGCCTAGGGGCGGGGGGGACCAATGAGCAGTTCTTC. It translates to CASSSLGAGGTNEQFF.

This chain uses TRBV5-1 with TRBJ1-2, with TRBD1 matching 8 bases. Trimming at V came to 4 bases and at J to 6 bases, leaving 11 bases not matched to a gene. Germline values: CDR1 SGHRS, CDR2 YFSETQ. The CDR3 spans 15 residues. The CDR3 DNA sequence: TGCGCCAGCAGCCGGAGCCCGACAGGGGAGGATGGCTACACCTTC. Translating it yields CASSRSPTGEDGYTF.

This CDR3 reads CASSIGGYNSPLHF. In DNA, the CDR3 is TGTGCCAGCAGCATTGGAGGATATAATTCACCCCTCCACTTT. The rearrangement joins TRBV11-2 to TRBJ1-6; D gene uncertain. Per germline, CDR1 SGHAT and CDR2 FQNNGV. V was trimmed by 5 bases and J by 4 bases, leaving 9 bases between them. CDR3 size: 14 residues.

The chain links TRBV6-5 to TRBJ1-5, with 9 bases matching TRBD1. CDR3 length: 14 amino acids. Trimming at V came to 6 bases and at J to 2 bases, leaving 2 bases not matched to a gene. Germline assignment: CDR1 MNHEY and CDR2 SVGAGI. The CDR3 sequence is CASSRDRGNQPQHF. As DNA, the CDR3 is TGTGCCAGCAGCCGGGACAGGGGCAATCAGCCCCAGCATTTT.

The chain joins TRBV14 to TRBJ2-2; unclear D gene. CDR3 length: 13 residues. V gave up 3 bases and J gave up 8 bases, with 10 bases separating them. CDR1 is SGHDN, CDR2 FVKESK, per germline. CDR3 sequence reads: CASSHRERGELFF. DNA of the CDR3: TGTGCCAGCAGCCACCGAGAGAGGGGGGAGCTGTTTTTT.

V and J are TRBV4-2 and TRBJ2-1, with D unclear. The CDR3 has 14 amino acids. Trimming removed 1 base at V and 3 bases at J, with 7 bases between. Germline loops: CDR1 LGHNA, CDR2 YNFKEQ. In nucleotides, the CDR3 is TGTGCCAGCAGCCAAGGGGCAGACTACAATGAGCAGTTCTTC. It yields the protein CASSQGADYNEQFF.

The chain joins TRBV7-2 to TRBJ1-6; TRBD1 is a possible D gene (5 bases). CDR3 length equals 17 residues. From germline, CDR1 is SGHTA and CDR2 FQGNSA. Trimming shortened V by 1 base and J by 10 bases, and 20 bases separated the two germline ends. The CDR3 loop is CASSLVGSGGGRSPLHF. DNA for the CDR3: TGTGCCAGCAGCTTAGTTGGCTCGGGGGGAGGTCGGTCACCCCTCCACTTT.